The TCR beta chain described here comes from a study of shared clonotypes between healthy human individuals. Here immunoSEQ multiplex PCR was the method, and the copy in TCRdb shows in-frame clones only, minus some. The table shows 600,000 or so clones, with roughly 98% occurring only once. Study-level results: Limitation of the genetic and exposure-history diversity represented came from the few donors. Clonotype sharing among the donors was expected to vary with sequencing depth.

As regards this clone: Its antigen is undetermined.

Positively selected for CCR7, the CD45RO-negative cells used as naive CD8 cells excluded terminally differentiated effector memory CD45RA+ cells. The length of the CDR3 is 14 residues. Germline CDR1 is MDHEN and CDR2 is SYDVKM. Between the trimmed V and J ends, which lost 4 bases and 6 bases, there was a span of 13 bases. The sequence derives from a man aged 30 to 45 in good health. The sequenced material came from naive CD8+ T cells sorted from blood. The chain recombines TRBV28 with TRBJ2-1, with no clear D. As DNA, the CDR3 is TGTGCCAGCAGTTCCATCACATTAGGCAATGAGCAGTTCTTC. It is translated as CASSSITLGNEQFF.